This TCR beta chain originates from a study of T cells after yellow fever vaccination. The germline CDR1 and CDR2 sequences are LGHNA and YNFKEQ. Trimming at V came to 3 bases and at J to 0 bases, leaving 9 bases not matched to a gene. The CDR3 runs to 18 residues. In TCRdb, the 5' RACE reads were re-called with MiXCR into one record per CDR3 protein. The sample records around 600,000 distinct CDR3 sequences, roughly 12% being singletons. The chain joins TRBV4-2 to TRBJ2-4; 9 bases are shared with TRBD1. The specimen comprised PBMCs, sampled on the day of the yellow fever booster vaccination. This clonotype was sampled from a man aged 30-40 years who received the YFV17D yellow fever vaccine. This CDR3 is CASSQPGQGALAKNIQYF. The CDR3 DNA reads as TGTGCCAGCAGCCAGCCGGGACAGGGAGCTCTAGCCAAAAACATTCAGTACTTC.